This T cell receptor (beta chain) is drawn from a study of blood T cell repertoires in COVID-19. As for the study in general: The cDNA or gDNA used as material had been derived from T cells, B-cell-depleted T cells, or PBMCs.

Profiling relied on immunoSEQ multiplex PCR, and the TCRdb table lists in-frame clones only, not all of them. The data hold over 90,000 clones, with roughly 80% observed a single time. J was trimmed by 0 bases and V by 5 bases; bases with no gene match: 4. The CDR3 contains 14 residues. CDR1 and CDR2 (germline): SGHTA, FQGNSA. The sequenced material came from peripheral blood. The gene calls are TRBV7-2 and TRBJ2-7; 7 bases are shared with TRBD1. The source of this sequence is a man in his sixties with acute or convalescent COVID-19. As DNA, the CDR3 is TGTGCCAGCAGCGCACAGGGGTCCTCCTACGAGCAGTACTTC. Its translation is CASSAQGSSYEQYF.